The entry that follows covers one T cell receptor beta chain sequence. Its antigen is undetermined. The sample originates from a study of Ad26.COV2.S vaccination and SARS-CoV-2 variants. Study overall: Among those in the COV1001 Ad26.COV2.S trial arm was the donor.

The table came from immunoSEQ multiplex PCR; TCRdb's copy has only in-frame clones and leaves some out. In the table there are 350,000 to 600,000 clones, roughly nine tenths of which are singletons. As for treatment: roughly 18 received Ad26.COV2.S at low or high dose, single or two shots; five or six received placebo; per-sample allocation not given. Samples came from day 63 after the first vaccine or placebo injection. A Boston adult aged 18-55 years was the donor. The V end was cut by 3 bases, the J end by 5 bases, with 4 bases between. Germline V gene data show CDR1 as SGHVS and CDR2 as FQNEAQ. The CDR3 is 11 amino acids. Notes on the study in general: Placebo recipients showed lower spike-specific TCR breadth than vaccinees.

The V and J genes are TRBV7-8 and TRBJ1-1; D remains ambiguous. This specimen was peripheral blood, taken in a trial of Ad26.COV2.S vaccine versus placebo. The source is a person between 18 and 60 years old who received the Ad26.COV2.S COVID-19 vaccine or a placebo. CDR3 amino acids: CASSLGTEAFF. The DNA of the CDR3 is TGTGCCAGCAGCTTGGGGACTGAAGCTTTCTTT.